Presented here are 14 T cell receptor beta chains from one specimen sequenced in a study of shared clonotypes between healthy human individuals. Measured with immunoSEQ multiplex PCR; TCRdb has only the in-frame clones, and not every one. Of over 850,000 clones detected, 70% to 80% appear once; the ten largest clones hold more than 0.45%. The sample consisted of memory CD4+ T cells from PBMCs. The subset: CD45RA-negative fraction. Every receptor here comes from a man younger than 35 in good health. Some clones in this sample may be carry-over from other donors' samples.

In DNA form, the CDR3 reads TGTGCCAGCAGCTTGTTTGAAAACACTGAAGCTTTCTTT. Its translation: CASSLFENTEAFF. The V call is TRBV5-6, the J call TRBJ1-1; D not resolved. The V and J ends lost 1 base and 2 bases respectively, with 6 bases between them. There are 13 residues in the CDR3. Germline V gives CDR1 SGHDT, CDR2 YYEEEE.

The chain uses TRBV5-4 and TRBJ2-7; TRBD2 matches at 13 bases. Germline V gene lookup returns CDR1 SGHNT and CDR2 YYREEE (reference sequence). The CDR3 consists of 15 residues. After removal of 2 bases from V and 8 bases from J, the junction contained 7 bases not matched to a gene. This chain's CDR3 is CASSFATSGRVKQYF. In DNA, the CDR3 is TGTGCCAGCAGCTTTGCCACTAGCGGGAGGGTTAAGCAGTACTTC.

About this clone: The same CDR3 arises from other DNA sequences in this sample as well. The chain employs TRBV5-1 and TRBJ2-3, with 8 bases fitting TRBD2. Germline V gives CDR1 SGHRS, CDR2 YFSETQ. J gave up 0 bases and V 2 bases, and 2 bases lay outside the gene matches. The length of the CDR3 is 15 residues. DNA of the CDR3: TGCGCCAGCAGCTTCGGGGGGGCTAGCACAGATACGCAGTATTTT. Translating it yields CASSFGGASTDTQYF.

DNA of the CDR3: TGTGCCTGGAGGGTCCCCGGGACAGGGCCCTACGAGCAGTACTTC. It codes for CAWRVPGTGPYEQYF. This rearrangement joins TRBV30 to TRBJ2-7; 9 bases match TRBD1. Germline lookup yields CDR1 GTSNPN and CDR2 SVGIG (reference sequence). The CDR3 is 15 residues long. V shed 3 bases, J shed 2 bases, and the junction held 8 bases outside the gene matches.

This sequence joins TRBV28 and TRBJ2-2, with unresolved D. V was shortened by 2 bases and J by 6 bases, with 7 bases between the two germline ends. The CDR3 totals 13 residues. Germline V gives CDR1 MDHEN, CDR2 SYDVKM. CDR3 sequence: CASSLPSAGELFF. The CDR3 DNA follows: TGTGCCAGCAGTTTACCAAGCGCCGGGGAGCTGTTTTTT. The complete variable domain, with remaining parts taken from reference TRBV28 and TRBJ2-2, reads DVKVTQSSRYLVKRTGEKVFLECVQDMDHENMFWYRQDPGLGLRLIYFSYDVKMKEKGDIPEGYSVSREKKERFSLILESASTNQTSMYLCASSLPSAGELFFGEGSRLTVL.

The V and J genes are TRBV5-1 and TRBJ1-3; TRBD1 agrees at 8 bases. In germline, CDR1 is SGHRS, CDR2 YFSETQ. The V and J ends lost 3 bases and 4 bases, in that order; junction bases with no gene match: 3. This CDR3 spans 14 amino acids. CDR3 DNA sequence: TGCGCCAGCAGCTCGACAGGGGACGGAAACACCATATATTTT. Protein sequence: CASSSTGDGNTIYF.

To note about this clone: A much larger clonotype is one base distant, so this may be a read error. DNA for the CDR3: TGTGCCAGCAGTCTAGCTAACTATGGCTACACCTTC. This sequence encodes CASSLANYGYTF. The rearrangement joins TRBV2 to TRBJ1-2, with D hard to call. This CDR3 spans 12 amino acids. Trimming shortened V by 5 bases and J by 0 bases, and 4 bases separated the two germline ends. CDR1 is SNHLY and CDR2 is FYNNEI in the germline V gene.

The CDR3 DNA reads TGTGCCTGCCCGCCGGGGAGGGCAAACTATGGCTACACCTTC. Encoded protein: CACPPGRANYGYTF. J is TRBJ1-2 and V is TRBV30; no clear D gene. CDR1 and CDR2 from the germline V gene are GTSNPN and SVGIG (reference sequence). This CDR3 spans 14 amino acids. With 6 bases removed from V and 2 bases from J, the gap between germline ends came to 16 bases.

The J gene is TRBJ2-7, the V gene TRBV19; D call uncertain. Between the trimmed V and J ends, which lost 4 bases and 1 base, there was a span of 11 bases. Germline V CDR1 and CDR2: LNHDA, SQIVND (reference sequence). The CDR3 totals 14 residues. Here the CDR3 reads CASSKVGLSYEQYF. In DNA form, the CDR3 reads TGTGCCAGTAGTAAGGTGGGATTATCCTACGAGCAGTACTTC.

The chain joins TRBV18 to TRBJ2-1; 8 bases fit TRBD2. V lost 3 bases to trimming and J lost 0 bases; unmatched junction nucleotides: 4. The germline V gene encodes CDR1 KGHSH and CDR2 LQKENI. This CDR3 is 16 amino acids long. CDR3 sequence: CASSPILAASYNEQFF. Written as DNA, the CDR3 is TGTGCCAGCTCACCCATACTAGCGGCCTCCTACAATGAGCAGTTCTTC.

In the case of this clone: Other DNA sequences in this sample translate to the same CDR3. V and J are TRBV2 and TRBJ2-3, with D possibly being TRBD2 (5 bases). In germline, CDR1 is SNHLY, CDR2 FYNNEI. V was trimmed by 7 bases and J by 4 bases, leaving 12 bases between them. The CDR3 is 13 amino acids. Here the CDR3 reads CASTRERADTQYF. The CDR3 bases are TGTGCCAGCACGAGGGAGAGGGCAGATACGCAGTATTTT.

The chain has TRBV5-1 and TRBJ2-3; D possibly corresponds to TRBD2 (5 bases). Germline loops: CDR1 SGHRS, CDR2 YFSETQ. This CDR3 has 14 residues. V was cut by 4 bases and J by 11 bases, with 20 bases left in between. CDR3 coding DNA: TGCGCCAGCAGCCCGCCTCGAGAGGGCACGGGGCAGTATTTT. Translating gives CASSPPREGTGQYF.

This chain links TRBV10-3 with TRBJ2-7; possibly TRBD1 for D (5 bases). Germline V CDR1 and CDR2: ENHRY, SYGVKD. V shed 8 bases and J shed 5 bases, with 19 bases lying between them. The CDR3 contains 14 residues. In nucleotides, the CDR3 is TGTGCCATCGGGCGGCGGCAGGGCATCCACGAGCAGTACTTC. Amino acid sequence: CAIGRRQGIHEQYF.

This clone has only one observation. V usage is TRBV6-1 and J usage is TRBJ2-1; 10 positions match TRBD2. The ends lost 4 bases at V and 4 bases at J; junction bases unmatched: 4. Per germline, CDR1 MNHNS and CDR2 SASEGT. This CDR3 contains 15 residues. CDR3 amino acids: CASSVRTSGYNEQFF. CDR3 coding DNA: TGTGCCAGCAGTGTGAGGACTAGCGGTTACAATGAGCAGTTCTTC.